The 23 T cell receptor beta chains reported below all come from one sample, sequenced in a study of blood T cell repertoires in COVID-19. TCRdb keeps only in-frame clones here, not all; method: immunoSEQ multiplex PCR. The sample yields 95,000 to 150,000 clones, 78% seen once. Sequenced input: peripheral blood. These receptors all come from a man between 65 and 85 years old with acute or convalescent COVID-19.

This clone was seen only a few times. This CDR3 is CASSLGSGGSTQYF. CDR3 in DNA: TGTGCCAGCAGCTTAGGTAGCGGGGGTTCAACGCAGTATTTT. The chain uses TRBV7-9 and TRBJ2-3; 9 bases are shared with TRBD2. This CDR3 is 14 amino acids long. CDR1 is SEHNR, CDR2 FQNEAQ, per germline (reference sequence). V was clipped by 1 base and J by 9 bases; unmatched bases: 5. Looking up the rest from reference TRBV7-9 and TRBJ2-3 gives the full variable domain: DTGVSQNPRHKITKRGQNVTFRCDPISEHNRLYWYRQTLGQGPEFLTYFQNEAQLEKSRLLSDRFSAERPKGSFSTLEIQRTEQGDSAMYLCASSLGSGGSTQYFGPGTRLTVL.

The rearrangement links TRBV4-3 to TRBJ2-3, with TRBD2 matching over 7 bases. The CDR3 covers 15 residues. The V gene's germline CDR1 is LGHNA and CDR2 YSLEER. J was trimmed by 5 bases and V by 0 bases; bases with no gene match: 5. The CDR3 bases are TGCGCCAGCAGCCAAGATGGACTAGTTCAAGATACGCAGTATTTT. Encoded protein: CASSQDGLVQDTQYF.

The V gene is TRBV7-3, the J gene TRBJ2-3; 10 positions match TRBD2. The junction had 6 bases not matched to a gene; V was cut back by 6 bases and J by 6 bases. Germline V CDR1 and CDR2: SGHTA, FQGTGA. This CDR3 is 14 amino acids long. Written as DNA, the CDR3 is TGTGCCAGCAGGTTAGCGGGGGGAACGGATACGCAGTATTTT. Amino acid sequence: CASRLAGGTDTQYF.

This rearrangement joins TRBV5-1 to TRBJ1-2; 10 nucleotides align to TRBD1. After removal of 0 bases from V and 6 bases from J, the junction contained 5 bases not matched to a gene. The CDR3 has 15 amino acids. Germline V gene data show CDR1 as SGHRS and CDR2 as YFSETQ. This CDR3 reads CASSLEAGQGNGYTF. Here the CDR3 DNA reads TGCGCCAGCAGCTTGGAGGCGGGACAGGGGAATGGCTACACCTTC.

The CDR3 reads CASSPRLQGDNYGYTF. Here the CDR3 DNA reads TGTGCCAGCAGCCCCCGCCTGCAGGGGGATAACTATGGCTACACCTTC. This chain joins TRBV7-9 and TRBJ1-2; 7 nucleotides line up with TRBD1. J lost 1 base, V lost 5 bases, and 10 bases had no gene match. Germline CDR1 SEHNR, CDR2 FQNEAQ (reference sequence). The CDR3 runs to 16 residues.

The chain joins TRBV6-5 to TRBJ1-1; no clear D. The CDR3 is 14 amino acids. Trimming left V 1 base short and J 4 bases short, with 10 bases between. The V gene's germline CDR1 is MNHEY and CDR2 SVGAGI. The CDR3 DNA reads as TGTGCCAGCAGTTACTGGGGAGACGGCACTGAAGCTTTCTTT. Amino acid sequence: CASSYWGDGTEAFF.

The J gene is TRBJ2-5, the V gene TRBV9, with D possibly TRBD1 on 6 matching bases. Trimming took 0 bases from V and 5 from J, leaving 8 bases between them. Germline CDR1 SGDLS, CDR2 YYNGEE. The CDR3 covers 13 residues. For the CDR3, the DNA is TGTGCCAGCAGCGTAGCCACAGGGGAGACCCAGTACTTC. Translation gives CASSVATGETQYF.

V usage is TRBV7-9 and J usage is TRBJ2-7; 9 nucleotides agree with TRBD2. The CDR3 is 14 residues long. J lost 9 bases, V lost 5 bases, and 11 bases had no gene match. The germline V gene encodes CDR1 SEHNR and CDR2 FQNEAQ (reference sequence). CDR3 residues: CASSGAGGSFAQYF. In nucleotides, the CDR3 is TGTGCCAGCAGCGGCGCGGGGGGGTCGTTTGCGCAGTACTTC.

CDR3 DNA: TGTGCCAGTAGTATAGATCAGGGGCATAATTCACCCCTCCACTTT. Its translation is CASSIDQGHNSPLHF. The J gene is TRBJ1-6, the V gene TRBV19; D is possibly TRBD1 (6 bases). This CDR3 is built from 15 residues. V lost 0 bases, J lost 5 bases, and 8 bases lay in between. In germline, CDR1 is LNHDA, CDR2 SQIVND (reference sequence).

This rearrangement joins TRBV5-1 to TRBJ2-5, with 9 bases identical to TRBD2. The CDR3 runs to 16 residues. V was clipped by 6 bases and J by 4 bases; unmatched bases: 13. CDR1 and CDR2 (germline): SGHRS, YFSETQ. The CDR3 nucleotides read TGCGCCAGCACCTTTGGGGGTAGCGGGGGAAGAGAGACCCAGTACTTC. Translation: CASTFGGSGGRETQYF. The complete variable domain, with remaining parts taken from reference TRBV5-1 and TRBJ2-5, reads KAGVTQTPRYLIKTRGQQVTLSCSPISGHRSVSWYQQTPGQGLQFLFEYFSETQRNKGNFPGRFSGRQFSNSRSEMNVSTLELGDSALYLCASTFGGSGGRETQYFGPGTRLLVL.

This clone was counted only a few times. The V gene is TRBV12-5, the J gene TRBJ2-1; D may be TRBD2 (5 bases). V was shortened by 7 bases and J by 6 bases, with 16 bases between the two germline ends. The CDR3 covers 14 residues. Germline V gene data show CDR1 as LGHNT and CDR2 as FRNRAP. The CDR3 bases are TGTGCTAGTGCGGAGGTGGATCAGGTCAATGAGCAGTTCTTC. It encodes CASAEVDQVNEQFF.

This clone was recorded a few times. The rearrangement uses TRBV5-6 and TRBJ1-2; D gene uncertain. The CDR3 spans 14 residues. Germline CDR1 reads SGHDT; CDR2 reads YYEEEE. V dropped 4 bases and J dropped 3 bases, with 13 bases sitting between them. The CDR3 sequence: CASSTRVVDYGYTF. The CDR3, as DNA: TGTGCCAGCAGCACACGGGTTGTGGACTATGGCTACACCTTC.

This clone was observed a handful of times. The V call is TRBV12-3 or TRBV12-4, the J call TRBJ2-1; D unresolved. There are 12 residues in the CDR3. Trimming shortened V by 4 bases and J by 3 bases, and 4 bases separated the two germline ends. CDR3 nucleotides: TGTGCCAGCAGTTCACACTACAATGAGCAGTTCTTC. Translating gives CASSSHYNEQFF.

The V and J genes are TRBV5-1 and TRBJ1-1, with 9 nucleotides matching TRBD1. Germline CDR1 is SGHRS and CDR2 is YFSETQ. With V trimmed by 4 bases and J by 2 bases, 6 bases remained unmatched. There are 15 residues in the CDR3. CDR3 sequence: CASSEGTGSNTEAFF. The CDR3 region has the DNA TGCGCCAGCAGCGAGGGGACAGGGAGTAACACTGAAGCTTTCTTT.

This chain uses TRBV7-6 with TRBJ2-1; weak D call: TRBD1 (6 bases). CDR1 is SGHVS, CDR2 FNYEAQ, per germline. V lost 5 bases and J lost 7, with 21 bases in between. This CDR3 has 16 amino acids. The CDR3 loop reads CASSIRQALLGNEQFF. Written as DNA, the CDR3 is TGTGCCAGCAGCATCCGACAGGCCCTGCTTGGGAATGAGCAGTTCTTC.

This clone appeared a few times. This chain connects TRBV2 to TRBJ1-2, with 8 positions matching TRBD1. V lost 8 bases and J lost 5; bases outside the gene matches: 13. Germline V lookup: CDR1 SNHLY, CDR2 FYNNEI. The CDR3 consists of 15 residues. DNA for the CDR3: TGTGCCAGCGGTGGACAGGGCACCATTTCTTATGGCTACACCTTC. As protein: CASGGQGTISYGYTF.

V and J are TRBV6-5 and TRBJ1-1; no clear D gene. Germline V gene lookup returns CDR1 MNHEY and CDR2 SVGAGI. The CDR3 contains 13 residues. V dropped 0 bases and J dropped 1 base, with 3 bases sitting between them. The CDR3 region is CASSYSKNTEAFF. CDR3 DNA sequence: TGTGCCAGCAGTTACTCCAAGAACACTGAAGCTTTCTTT.

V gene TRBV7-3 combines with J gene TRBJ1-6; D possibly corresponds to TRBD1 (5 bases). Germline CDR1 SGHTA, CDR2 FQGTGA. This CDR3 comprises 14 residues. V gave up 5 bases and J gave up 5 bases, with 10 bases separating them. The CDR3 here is CASSPGQNNSPLHF. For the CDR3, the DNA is TGTGCCAGCAGCCCTGGACAAAATAATTCACCCCTCCACTTT. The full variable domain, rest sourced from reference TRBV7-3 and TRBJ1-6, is GAGVSQTPSNKVTEKGKYVELRCDPISGHTALYWYRQSLGQGPEFLIYFQGTGAADDSGLPNDRFFAVRPEGSVSTLKIQRTERGDSAVYLCASSPGQNNSPLHFGNGTRLTVT.

The CDR3 region has the DNA TGTGCCAGCAGCCAGTCCAGCACTAATGTCTACGAGCAGTACTTC. This translates into CASSQSSTNVYEQYF. The chain employs TRBV4-2 and TRBJ2-7; unclear D gene. The germline V and J ends were trimmed by 3 bases and 3 bases, with 15 bases remaining between them. CDR1 and CDR2 (germline): LGHNA, YNFKEQ. The CDR3 has 15 amino acids.

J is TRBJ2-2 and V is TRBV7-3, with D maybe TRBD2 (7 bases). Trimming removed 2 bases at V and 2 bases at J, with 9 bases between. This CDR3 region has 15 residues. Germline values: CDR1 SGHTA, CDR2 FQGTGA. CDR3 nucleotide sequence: TGTGCCAGCAGCTTAGCGGGGGCCAACACCGGGGAGCTGTTTTTT. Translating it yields CASSLAGANTGELFF.

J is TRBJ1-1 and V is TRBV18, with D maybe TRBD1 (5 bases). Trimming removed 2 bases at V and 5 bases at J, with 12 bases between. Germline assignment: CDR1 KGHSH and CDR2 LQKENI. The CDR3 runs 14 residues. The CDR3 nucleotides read TGTGCCAGCTCACCAGAAACAGGAAGGACTGAAGCTTTCTTT. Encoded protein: CASSPETGRTEAFF.

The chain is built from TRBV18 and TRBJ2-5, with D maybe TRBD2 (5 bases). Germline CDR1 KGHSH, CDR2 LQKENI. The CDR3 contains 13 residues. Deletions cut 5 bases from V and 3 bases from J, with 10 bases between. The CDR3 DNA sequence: TGTGCCAGCTCATTGGACTTGGAAGAGACCCAGTACTTC. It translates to CASSLDLEETQYF.

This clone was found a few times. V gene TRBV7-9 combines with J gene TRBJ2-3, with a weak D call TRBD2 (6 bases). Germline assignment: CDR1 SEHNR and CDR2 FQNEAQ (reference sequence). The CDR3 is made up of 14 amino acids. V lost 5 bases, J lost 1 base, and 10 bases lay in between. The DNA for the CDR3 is TGTGCCAGCAGCACCAGCGGGCGCACAGATACGCAGTATTTT. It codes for CASSTSGRTDTQYF.